A single sample gave rise to the 32 T cell receptor beta chains below, sequenced in a study of post-analysis software for immune sequencing data. Which antigens these TCRs recognize remains unknown. Findings and caveats of the study: Comparison of patients with controls showed 4 to 6 TRBV segments more frequent in patients, TRBV5-6, TRBV5-1 and TRBV20-1 among them.

Incorporated into the TCR beta cDNA libraries were unique molecular identifiers, which served to reduce PCR and sequencing biases. TCRdb re-called the PCR reads with MiXCR, one entry per CDR3 protein. In the table there are fewer than 550,000 distinct CDR3 sequences, 34% of which are singletons. The sequencing input was blood. Every receptor here comes from a girl aged 2-17 years with multiple sclerosis.

This chain joins TRBV28 and TRBJ2-2; possibly TRBD1 or TRBD2 for D (5 bases each). The V gene lost 2 bases and the J gene lost 4 bases, with 11 bases spanning the gap. This CDR3 has 15 amino acids. Per the germline V gene, CDR1 is MDHEN and CDR2 is SYDVKM. The CDR3 here is CASSLPRAGTGELFF. CDR3 nucleotide sequence: TGTGCCAGCAGTTTACCCAGGGCGGGCACCGGGGAGCTGTTTTTT.

Points on this clonotype: A much larger clone sits a single nucleotide away, making a read error possible. The chain uses TRBV29-1 and TRBJ2-7; tentatively, D is TRBD2 (5 bases). CDR3 length: 11 residues. Germline lookup yields CDR1 SQVTM and CDR2 ANQGSEA. Trimming removed 4 bases from V and 12 bases from J, with 16 bases in between. The CDR3 protein is CSVGEQETRYF. The DNA of the CDR3 is TGCAGCGTTGGGGAGCAAGAGACCCGGTACTTC.

This chain links TRBV5-1 with TRBJ2-5; no clear D. CDR3 length: 14 residues. With 1 base removed from V and 5 bases from J, the gap between germline ends came to 12 bases. The germline CDR1 and CDR2 sequences are SGHRS and YFSETQ. CDR3 residues: CASSLSMSRETQYF. The CDR3 DNA is TGCGCCAGCAGCTTGTCGATGTCTAGGGAGACCCAGTACTTC.

Concerning this clonotype itself: This could be a read error, since a much larger clone is one nucleotide away. The chain combines TRBV20-1 with TRBJ2-1; 10 bases match TRBD2. There are 12 residues in the CDR3. Germline CDR1 and CDR2: DFQATT and SNEGSKA (reference sequence). Here the CDR3 reads CLASSGGETQFF. The CDR3 nucleotides are TGCCTGGCGTCTAGCGGGGGAGAGACCCAGTTCTTC.

V usage is TRBV5-6 and J usage is TRBJ1-2; 8 positions match TRBD1. V trimming: 8 bases; J trimming: 4 bases; junction bases outside the gene matches: 7. This CDR3 comprises 13 residues. Germline V gene lookup returns CDR1 SGHDT and CDR2 YYEEEE. DNA for the CDR3: TGTGCCAGTTCCGGACAGGGCCGCTATGGCTACACCTTC. It codes for CASSGQGRYGYTF.

This sequence joins TRBV11-1 and TRBJ1-1; D uncertain. Trimming took off 3 bases at V and 6 bases at J, with 14 bases between the two ends. Germline V gene lookup returns CDR1 SGHAT and CDR2 FQDESV (reference sequence). This CDR3 contains 14 residues. The CDR3 DNA reads TGTGCCAGCAGCTTCCTTCCCGGAAGACCTGAAGCTTTCTTT. It yields the protein CASSFLPGRPEAFF.

The chain combines TRBV12-3 or TRBV12-4 with TRBJ2-1; D unclear. Near its end, the DNA agrees better with TRBJ2-7, so the J call may be wrong. CDR3 length equals 15 residues. DNA of the CDR3: TGTGCCAGCAGTTTCGAGTTCCGGTCCTACAATGAGCAGTACTTC. Translation gives CASSFEFRSYNEQYF.

The CDR3 coding sequence is TGTGCCAGCAGTTACTCTATCGGCCCGGCGAACACTGAAGCTTTCTTT. It specifies CASSYSIGPANTEAFF. V gene TRBV6-5 combines with J gene TRBJ1-1; D is uncertain. Germline CDR1 is MNHEY and CDR2 is SVGAGI. CDR3 length: 16 amino acids. Trimming took off 0 bases at V and 1 base at J, with 12 bases between the two ends.

This clonotype appeared a few times. This sequence joins TRBV15 and TRBJ1-5; D remains unclear. This CDR3 is built from 16 residues. The V and J ends lost 0 bases and 3 bases respectively, with 12 bases between them. The germline V gene has CDR1 LNHNV and CDR2 YYDKDF (reference sequence). The CDR3 region is CATSRDQGLVNQPQHF. DNA for the CDR3: TGTGCCACCAGCAGAGACCAAGGACTGGTCAATCAGCCCCAGCATTTT.

This clonotype was seen repeatedly, ten times or more. The chain joins TRBV6-5 to TRBJ2-5; D perhaps matches TRBD2 (7 bases). The CDR3 has 14 residues. In germline, CDR1 is MNHEY, CDR2 SVGAGI. Trimming took off 2 bases at V and 5 bases at J, with 12 bases between the two ends. The CDR3 here is CASSYPGGRETQYF. CDR3 DNA: TGTGCCAGCAGTTACCCGGGGGGCAGGGAGACCCAGTACTTC.

The V call is TRBV27, the J call TRBJ1-2, with D unresolved. Germline-derived CDR1 and CDR2 are MNHEY and SMNVEV (reference sequence). Trimming took off 6 bases at V and 4 bases at J, with 9 bases between the two ends. The CDR3 has 12 residues. DNA of the CDR3: TGTGCCAGCAGGCCAGAGTCCTATGGCTACACCTTC. Translation gives CASRPESYGYTF.

This clonotype was counted a few times. The rearrangement uses TRBV5-1 and TRBJ2-3; 12 bases are a match to TRBD2. This CDR3 region has 19 residues. V trimming: 4 bases; J trimming: 0 bases; junction bases outside the gene matches: 12. CDR1 SGHRS and CDR2 YFSETQ come from the germline V gene. As DNA, the CDR3 is TGCGCCAGCAGCCCGGGGCTAGCGGGGGGGATCCCTAGCACAGATACGCAGTATTTT. Protein sequence: CASSPGLAGGIPSTDTQYF. Supplemented by reference TRBV5-1 and TRBJ2-3, the full variable domain reads KAGVTQTPRYLIKTRGQQVTLSCSPISGHRSVSWYQQTPGQGLQFLFEYFSETQRNKGNFPGRFSGRQFSNSRSEMNVSTLELGDSALYLCASSPGLAGGIPSTDTQYFGPGTRLTVL.

This clonotype was observed many times. The J gene is TRBJ1-2, the V gene TRBV29-1, with a tentative D call TRBD1 (5 bases). The CDR3 sequence is 15 residues long. Germline assignment: CDR1 SQVTM and CDR2 ANQGSEA. Trimming took 6 bases from V and 4 from J, leaving 21 bases between them. CDR3 in amino acids: CSVGGVTGTLYGYTF. For the CDR3, the DNA is TGCAGCGTAGGCGGCGTGACCGGGACCCTCTATGGCTACACCTTC.

Only a few counts were recorded for this clonotype. The rearrangement joins TRBV10-3 to TRBJ2-3, with D unclear. Germline CDR1 is ENHRY and CDR2 is SYGVKD. The CDR3 contains 15 residues. The ends were cut back, 3 bases at V and 2 bases at J, with 12 bases in the middle. The CDR3 DNA sequence: TGTGCCATCAGTGAAGGTGACGCCGACACAGATACGCAGTATTTT. Residues: CAISEGDADTDTQYF.

On this clonotype: An end of the junction does not agree with germline; a read error may underlie this. The chain carries TRBV14 and TRBJ1-1, with D hard to call. The CDR3 is made up of 14 amino acids. Germline V gene sequence: CDR1 SGHDN, CDR2 FVKESK. As DNA, the CDR3 is TGTGCCAGCAGCAAAGAACCTCTGGTTGGTGAAGCTTTCTTT. Protein: CASSKEPLVGEAFF.

V usage is TRBV3-1 and J usage is TRBJ2-3; 9 positions agree with TRBD1. This CDR3 is 16 amino acids long. Germline assignment: CDR1 LGHDT and CDR2 YNNKEL (reference sequence). With V trimmed by 5 bases and J by 3 bases, 9 bases remained unmatched. The DNA of the CDR3 is TGTGCCAGCAGCGCAACCGGGACAGGGATGACAGATACGCAGTATTTT. It encodes CASSATGTGMTDTQYF.

The CDR3 loop reads CASSGGWTSERTDTQYF. The DNA of the CDR3 is TGCGCCAGCAGTGGGGGGTGGACTAGCGAGAGGACAGATACGCAGTATTTT. The chain combines TRBV10-2 with TRBJ2-3, with 9 bases lining up with TRBD2. The CDR3 extends over 17 amino acids. The ends lost 4 bases at V and 3 bases at J; junction bases unmatched: 11. Germline V gene sequence: CDR1 WSHSY, CDR2 SAAADI.

In this sample, this clonotype turned up a few times. V usage is TRBV11-3 and J usage is TRBJ1-1; D unclear. CDR3 length equals 14 residues. V was trimmed by 1 base and J by 4 bases, leaving 10 bases between them. CDR1 is SGHNT and CDR2 is YENEEA in the germline V gene. CDR3 loop: CASSLGREGTEAFF. CDR3 in DNA: TGTGCCAGCAGCTTAGGTCGGGAGGGCACTGAAGCTTTCTTT.

V is TRBV10-3 and J is TRBJ1-1, with D uncertain. The germline gives CDR1 ENHRY, CDR2 SYGVKD. This CDR3 is 16 amino acids long. Trimming took 0 bases from V and 0 from J, leaving 11 bases between them. CDR3 protein: CAISESKTGMNTEAFF. CDR3 nucleotides: TGTGCCATCAGTGAGTCGAAAACGGGAATGAACACTGAAGCTTTCTTT.

This rearrangement joins TRBV24-1 to TRBJ1-5; no clear D gene. This CDR3 is built from 14 residues. Germline V gene sequence: CDR1 KGHDR, CDR2 SFDVKD. Trimming cost V 5 bases and J 4 bases, with 11 bases left between them. CDR3 DNA: TGTGCCACCAGTGGGGCCGAGGCGAATCAGCCCCAGCATTTT. Translated: CATSGAEANQPQHF.

This clonotype occurred many times. This chain links TRBV29-1 with TRBJ2-7, with 7 bases identical to TRBD1. The V segment lost 4 bases and the J segment 6 bases; nucleotides outside the gene matches: 9. Germline CDR1 SQVTM, CDR2 ANQGSEA. The CDR3 covers 13 residues. CDR3 amino acids: CSVGQGGLSEQYF. In DNA form, the CDR3 reads TGCAGCGTTGGACAGGGTGGGCTGTCCGAGCAGTACTTC.

The chain employs TRBV20-1 and TRBJ1-6; TRBD1 matches 7 bases. Germline assignment: CDR1 DFQATT and CDR2 SNEGSKA (reference sequence). J gave up 5 bases and V 4 bases, and 5 bases lay outside the gene matches. This CDR3 comprises 14 residues. The CDR3 loop reads CSATQGQHNSPLHF. The CDR3 nucleotides are TGCAGTGCTACCCAGGGACAGCATAATTCACCCCTCCACTTT.

The CDR3 DNA reads TGTGCCAGCAGCTCCCGGACACAAGAGACCCAGTACTTC. Residues: CASSSRTQETQYF. The chain combines TRBV7-2 with TRBJ2-5; tentatively, D is TRBD1 (5 bases). Germline V gives CDR1 SGHTA, CDR2 FQGNSA. CDR3 size: 13 residues. V lost 4 bases to trimming and J lost 2 bases, with 8 bases between them.

V is TRBV12-3 or TRBV12-4 and J is TRBJ2-3; D unclear. V was clipped by 6 bases and J by 2 bases, with 9 bases between them. This CDR3 is built from 13 residues. The CDR3 nucleotides read TGTGCCAGCAGCCCCAGCACCACAGATACGCAGTATTTT. This gives the protein CASSPSTTDTQYF.

This clonotype was counted a few times. This rearrangement joins TRBV7-6 to TRBJ2-1, with D hard to call. Germline CDR1 is SGHVS and CDR2 is FNYEAQ. The CDR3 contains 15 residues. V was pared by 5 bases and J by 0 bases, with 11 bases between. The CDR3 sequence is CASSPAGPSYNEQFF. DNA of the CDR3: TGTGCCAGCAGCCCCGCCGGGCCCTCCTACAATGAGCAGTTCTTC.

The chain employs TRBV20-1 and TRBJ1-2; D may be TRBD1 (5 bases). Germline V gives CDR1 DFQATT, CDR2 SNEGSKA (reference sequence). There are 12 residues in the CDR3. Between the trimmed V and J ends, which lost 5 bases and 1 base, there was a span of 8 bases. The CDR3 DNA is TGCAGTGCTGAGACAGTTAACTATGGCTACACCTTC. This translates into CSAETVNYGYTF.

This clonotype was observed a few times. The V gene is TRBV6-5, the J gene TRBJ2-1, with 7 bases lining up with TRBD2. The V segment lost 2 bases and the J segment 2 bases; nucleotides outside the gene matches: 3. This CDR3 region has 15 residues. Germline values: CDR1 MNHEY, CDR2 SVGAGI. As DNA, the CDR3 is TGTGCCAGCAGTTACGCGGGGGACCCCTACAATGAGCAGTTCTTC. Residues: CASSYAGDPYNEQFF.

The chain has TRBV12-3 or TRBV12-4 and TRBJ2-5; 9 bases agree with TRBD2. V was clipped by 5 bases and J by 2 bases; unmatched bases: 6. The CDR3 is 15 amino acids. CDR3 residues: CASSTGLALQETQYF. CDR3 DNA sequence: TGTGCCAGCAGTACTGGACTAGCGCTTCAAGAGACCCAGTACTTC.

The chain has TRBV20-1 and TRBJ2-3; no reliable D call. Per germline, CDR1 DFQATT and CDR2 SNEGSKA (reference sequence). V dropped 0 bases and J dropped 3 bases, with 4 bases sitting between them. The CDR3 totals 12 residues. CDR3 region: CSAREMTDTQYF. The CDR3 DNA follows: TGCAGTGCTAGAGAAATGACAGATACGCAGTATTTT.

This clonotype appeared many times. The J gene is TRBJ2-7, the V gene TRBV11-2; D not resolved. CDR1 and CDR2 from the germline V gene are SGHAT and FQNNGV. The CDR3 contains 14 residues. V was cut by 0 bases and J by 0 bases, with 6 bases left in between. CDR3 sequence: CASSLDGYSYEQYF. The CDR3 DNA follows: TGTGCCAGCAGCTTAGACGGATACTCCTACGAGCAGTACTTC.

V and J are TRBV5-1 and TRBJ2-5; D could derive from TRBD1 or TRBD2 (5 bases each). The CDR3 totals 15 residues. V lost 1 base, J lost 5 bases, and 15 bases lay in between. The V gene's germline CDR1 is SGHRS and CDR2 YFSETQ. The CDR3 nucleotides are TGCGCCAGCAGCTTGTGGGACCCAGGAAGGGAGACCCAGTACTTC. Amino acids: CASSLWDPGRETQYF.

This clonotype was recorded at least ten times. This rearrangement joins TRBV10-3 to TRBJ2-3; a weak D match, TRBD2 (6 bases). The V end was cut by 6 bases, the J end by 1 base, with 14 bases between. The V gene's germline CDR1 is ENHRY and CDR2 SYGVKD. This CDR3 contains 15 residues. CDR3 in amino acids: CAISVGDLRTDTQYF. For the CDR3, the DNA is TGTGCCATCAGCGTGGGGGACTTACGCACAGATACGCAGTATTTT.